A selection of T cell receptor beta chains follows, all from one sample in a study of siplizumab effects on memory and regulatory T cells. TCRdb's table, derived via immunoSEQ multiplex PCR, lists solely in-frame clones and lacks some. Of 100,000 or so clones listed, around 92% are singletons. The sequencing input was Tregs sorted from blood. These TCRs come from a human donor in good health. The conserved cysteine and the conserved F or W are not part of the CDR3 here.

v_call	j_call	cdr3_aa
TRBV5-1	TRBJ2-3	ASSLATGLAGPSHTDTQY
TRBV27	TRBJ2-2	ASSFSGTSGRRSGELF
TRBV6-1	TRBJ2-1	ASSASGLSYNEQF
TRBV7-3	TRBJ2-1	ASSRTSSPYNEQF
TRBV19	TRBJ2-7	ASSIVTRSSEQY
TRBV7-9	TRBJ2-3	ASSPSHRTDTQY
TRBV7-2	TRBJ1-1	ASSWGDYRVLSTEAF
TRBV7-3	TRBJ2-5	ASSPDSQETQY
TRBV12-5	TRBJ1-1	ASGLGTDTEAF
TRBV10-3	TRBJ1-1	AISETGDKEAF
TRBV7-9	TRBJ1-1	ASSSLGLHRWTEAF
TRBV7-9	TRBJ2-2	ATEREFNTGELF
TRBV9	TRBJ2-3	ASSVGGFRDTQY
TRBV28	TRBJ1-1	ASSLSMGGAMNTEAF
TRBV6-1	TRBJ2-1	ASSYLNEQF
TRBV19	TRBJ2-5	ASSTQETQY
TRBV29-1	TRBJ2-5	SVDTVQETQY
TRBV9	TRBJ2-5	ASSVRGQETQY
TRBV11-2	TRBJ1-1	ASRPNRGRAGTEAF
TRBV28	TRBJ2-2	ASSLMRSTGELF
TRBV2	TRBJ1-1	ASSVATEAF